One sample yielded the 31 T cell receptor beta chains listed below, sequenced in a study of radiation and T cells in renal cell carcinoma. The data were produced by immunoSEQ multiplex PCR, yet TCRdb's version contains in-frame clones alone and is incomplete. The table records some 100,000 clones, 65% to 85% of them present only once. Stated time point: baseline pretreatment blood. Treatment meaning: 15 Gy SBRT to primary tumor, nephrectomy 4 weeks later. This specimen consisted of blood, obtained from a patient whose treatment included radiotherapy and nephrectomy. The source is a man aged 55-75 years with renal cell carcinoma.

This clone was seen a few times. This chain's CDR3 is CASSIGDHQETQYF. Written as DNA, the CDR3 is TGTGCCAGTAGTATCGGGGATCACCAAGAGACCCAGTACTTC. The rearrangement uses TRBV19 and TRBJ2-5; D possibly corresponds to TRBD2 (5 bases). Germline CDR1 reads LNHDA; CDR2 reads SQIVND (reference sequence). CDR3 length equals 14 residues. The ends were cut back, 3 bases at V and 0 bases at J, with 8 bases in the middle.

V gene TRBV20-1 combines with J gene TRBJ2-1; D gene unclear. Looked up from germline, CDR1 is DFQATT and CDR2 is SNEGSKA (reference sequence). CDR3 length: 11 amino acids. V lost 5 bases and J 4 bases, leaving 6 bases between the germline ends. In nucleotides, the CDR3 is TGCAGTGCTGCAAAATACAATGAGCAGTTCTTC. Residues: CSAAKYNEQFF.

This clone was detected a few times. CDR3 amino acids: CASSPGTTNTGELFF. The CDR3 DNA follows: TGTGCCAGCAGTCCCGGGACAACGAACACCGGGGAGCTGTTTTTT. V is TRBV5-6 and J is TRBJ2-2, with D perhaps TRBD1 (6 bases). Trimming left V 5 bases short and J 0 bases short, with 11 bases between. The CDR3 is made up of 15 amino acids. CDR1 SGHDT and CDR2 YYEEEE come from the germline V gene.

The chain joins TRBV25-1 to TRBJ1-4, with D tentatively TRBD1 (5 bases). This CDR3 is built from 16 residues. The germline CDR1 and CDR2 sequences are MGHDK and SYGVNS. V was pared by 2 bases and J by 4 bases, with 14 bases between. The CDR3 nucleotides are TGTGCCAGCAGTGAAAAGGAATTGACAGTTAATGAAAAACTGTTTTTT. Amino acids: CASSEKELTVNEKLFF.

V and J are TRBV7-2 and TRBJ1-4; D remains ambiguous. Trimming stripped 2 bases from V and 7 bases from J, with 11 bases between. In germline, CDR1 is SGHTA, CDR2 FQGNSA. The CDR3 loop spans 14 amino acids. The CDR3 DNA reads TGTGCCAGCAGCTTAAGTGTTTTTAGTGAAAAACTGTTTTTT. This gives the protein CASSLSVFSEKLFF. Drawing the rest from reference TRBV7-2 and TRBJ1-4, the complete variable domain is GAGVSQSPSNKVTEKGKDVELRCDPISGHTALYWYRQSLGQGLEFLIYFQGNSAPDKSGLPSDRFSAERTGGSVSTLTIQRTQQEDSAVYLCASSLSVFSEKLFFGSGTQLSVL.

In DNA, the CDR3 is TGTGCCAGCAGCCCTCTAGCCCCCAATGAGCAGTTCTTC. Amino acids: CASSPLAPNEQFF. The V and J genes are TRBV9 and TRBJ2-1, with D possibly TRBD2 on 5 matching bases. The germline V and J ends were trimmed by 4 bases and 6 bases, with 11 bases remaining between them. CDR1 is SGDLS, CDR2 YYNGEE, per germline. The CDR3 runs to 13 residues.

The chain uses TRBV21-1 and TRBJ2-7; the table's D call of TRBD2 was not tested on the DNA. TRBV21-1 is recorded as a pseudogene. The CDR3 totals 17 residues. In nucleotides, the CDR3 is TGTGCCAGCAGCAAAGTGTCCGGGACTTCCGACACCTACGAGCAGTACTTC. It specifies CASSKVSGTSDTYEQYF.

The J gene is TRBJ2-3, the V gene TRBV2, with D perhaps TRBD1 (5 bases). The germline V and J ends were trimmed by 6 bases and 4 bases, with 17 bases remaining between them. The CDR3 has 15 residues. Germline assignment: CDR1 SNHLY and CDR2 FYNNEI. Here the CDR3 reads CASRKAGLGADTQYF. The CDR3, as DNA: TGTGCCAGCAGGAAGGCAGGGCTTGGGGCAGATACGCAGTATTTT.

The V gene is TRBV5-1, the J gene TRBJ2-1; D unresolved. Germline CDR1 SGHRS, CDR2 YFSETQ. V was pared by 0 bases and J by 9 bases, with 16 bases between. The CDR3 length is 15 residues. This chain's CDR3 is CASSLEWGGIGEQFF. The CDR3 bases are TGCGCCAGCAGCTTGGAATGGGGTGGGATCGGTGAGCAGTTCTTC.

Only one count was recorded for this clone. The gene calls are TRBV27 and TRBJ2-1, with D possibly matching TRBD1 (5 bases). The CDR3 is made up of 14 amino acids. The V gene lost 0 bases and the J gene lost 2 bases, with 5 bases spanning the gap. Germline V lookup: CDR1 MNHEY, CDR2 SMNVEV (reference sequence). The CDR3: CASSLSDTYNEQFF. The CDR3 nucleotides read TGTGCCAGCAGTTTATCGGACACCTACAATGAGCAGTTCTTC.

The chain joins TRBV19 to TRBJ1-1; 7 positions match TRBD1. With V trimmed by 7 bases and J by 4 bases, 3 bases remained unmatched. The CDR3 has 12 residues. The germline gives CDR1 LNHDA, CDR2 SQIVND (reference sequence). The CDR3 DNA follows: TGTGCCAGTAACCCAGGGGGCACTGAAGCTTTCTTT. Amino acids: CASNPGGTEAFF.

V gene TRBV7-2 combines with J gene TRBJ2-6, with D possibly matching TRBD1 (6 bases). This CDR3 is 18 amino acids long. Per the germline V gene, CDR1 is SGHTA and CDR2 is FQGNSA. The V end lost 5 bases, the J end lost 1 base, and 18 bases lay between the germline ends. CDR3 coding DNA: TGTGCCAGCAGCGCCCCACCGGGACACGTTTCTGGGGCCAACGTCCTGACTTTC. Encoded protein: CASSAPPGHVSGANVLTF.

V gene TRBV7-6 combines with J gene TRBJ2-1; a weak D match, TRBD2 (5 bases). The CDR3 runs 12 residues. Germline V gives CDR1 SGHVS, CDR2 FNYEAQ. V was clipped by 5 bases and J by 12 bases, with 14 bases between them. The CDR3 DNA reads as TGTGCCAGCAGCCCAGACCGAGAGGGGCAGTTCTTC. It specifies CASSPDREGQFF. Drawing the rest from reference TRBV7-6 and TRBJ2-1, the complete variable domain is GAGVSQSPRYKVTKRGQDVALRCDPISGHVSLYWYRQALGQGPEFLTYFNYEAQQDKSGLPNDRFSAERPEGSISTLTIQRTEQRDSAMYRCASSPDREGQFFGPGTRLTVL.

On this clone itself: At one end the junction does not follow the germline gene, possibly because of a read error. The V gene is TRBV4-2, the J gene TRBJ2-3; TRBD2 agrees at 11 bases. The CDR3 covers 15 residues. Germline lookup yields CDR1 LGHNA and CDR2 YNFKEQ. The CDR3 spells CASGQLAGVKDTQYF. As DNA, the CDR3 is TGTGCCAGCGGCCAACTAGCGGGAGTGAAAGATACGCAGTATTTT.

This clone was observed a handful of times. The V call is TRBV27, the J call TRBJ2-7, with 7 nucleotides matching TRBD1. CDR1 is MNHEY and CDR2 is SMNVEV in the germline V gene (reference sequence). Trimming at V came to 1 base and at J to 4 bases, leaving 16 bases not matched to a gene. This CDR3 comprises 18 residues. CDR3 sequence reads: CASSLFSLRQGQLYEQYF. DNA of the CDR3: TGTGCCAGCAGTTTATTCTCCTTACGACAGGGCCAGCTGTACGAGCAGTACTTC.

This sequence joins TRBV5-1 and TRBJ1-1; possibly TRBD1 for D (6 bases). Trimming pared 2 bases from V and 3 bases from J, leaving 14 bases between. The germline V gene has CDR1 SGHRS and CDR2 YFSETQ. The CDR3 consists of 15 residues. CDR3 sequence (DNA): TGCGCCAGCAGCTTCGCCTGGGGGCGCGACACTGAAGCTTTCTTT. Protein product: CASSFAWGRDTEAFF. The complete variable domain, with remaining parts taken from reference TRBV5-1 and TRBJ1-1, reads KAGVTQTPRYLIKTRGQQVTLSCSPISGHRSVSWYQQTPGQGLQFLFEYFSETQRNKGNFPGRFSGRQFSNSRSEMNVSTLELGDSALYLCASSFAWGRDTEAFFGQGTRLTVV.

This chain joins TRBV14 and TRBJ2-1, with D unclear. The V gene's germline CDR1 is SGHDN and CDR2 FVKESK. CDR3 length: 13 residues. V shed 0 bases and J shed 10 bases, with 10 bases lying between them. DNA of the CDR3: TGTGCCAGCAGCCAAGACCTACCCCAGGAGCAGTTCTTC. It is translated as CASSQDLPQEQFF.

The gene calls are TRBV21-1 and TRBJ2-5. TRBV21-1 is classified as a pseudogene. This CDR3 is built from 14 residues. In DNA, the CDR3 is TGTGCCAGCAGCAAACCGAAAGGCCAAGAGACCCAGTACTTC. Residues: CASSKPKGQETQYF.

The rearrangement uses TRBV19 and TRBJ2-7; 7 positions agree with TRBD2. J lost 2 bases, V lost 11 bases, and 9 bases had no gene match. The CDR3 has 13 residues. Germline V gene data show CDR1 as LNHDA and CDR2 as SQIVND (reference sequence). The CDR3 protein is CASRSGSTYEQYF. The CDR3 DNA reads TGTGCCTCCCGTAGCGGGTCGACCTACGAGCAGTACTTC.

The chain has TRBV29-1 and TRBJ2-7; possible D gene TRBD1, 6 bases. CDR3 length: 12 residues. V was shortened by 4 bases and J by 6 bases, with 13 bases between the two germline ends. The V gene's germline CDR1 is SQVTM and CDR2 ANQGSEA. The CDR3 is CSVAGDHLEQYF. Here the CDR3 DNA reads TGCAGCGTTGCAGGGGACCACCTCGAGCAGTACTTC.

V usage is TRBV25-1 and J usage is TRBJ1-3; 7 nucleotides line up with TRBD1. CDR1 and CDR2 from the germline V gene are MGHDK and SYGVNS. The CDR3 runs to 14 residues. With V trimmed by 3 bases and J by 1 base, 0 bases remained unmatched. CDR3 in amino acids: CASSETGSGNTIYF. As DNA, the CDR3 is TGTGCCAGCAGTGAGACAGGGTCTGGAAACACCATATATTTT. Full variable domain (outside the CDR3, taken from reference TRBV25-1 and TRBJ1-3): EADIYQTPRYLVIGTGKKITLECSQTMGHDKMYWYQQDPGMELHLIHYSYGVNSTEKGDLSSESTVSRIRTEHFPLTLESARPSHTSQYLCASSETGSGNTIYFGEGSWLTVV.

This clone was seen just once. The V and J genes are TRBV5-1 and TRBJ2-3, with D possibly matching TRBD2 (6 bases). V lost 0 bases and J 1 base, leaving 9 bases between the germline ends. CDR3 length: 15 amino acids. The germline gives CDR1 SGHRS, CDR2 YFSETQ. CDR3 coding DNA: TGCGCCAGCAGCTTGGGGCCTAGCGGCACAGATACGCAGTATTTT. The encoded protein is CASSLGPSGTDTQYF. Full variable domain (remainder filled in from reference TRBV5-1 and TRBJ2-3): KAGVTQTPRYLIKTRGQQVTLSCSPISGHRSVSWYQQTPGQGLQFLFEYFSETQRNKGNFPGRFSGRQFSNSRSEMNVSTLELGDSALYLCASSLGPSGTDTQYFGPGTRLTVL.

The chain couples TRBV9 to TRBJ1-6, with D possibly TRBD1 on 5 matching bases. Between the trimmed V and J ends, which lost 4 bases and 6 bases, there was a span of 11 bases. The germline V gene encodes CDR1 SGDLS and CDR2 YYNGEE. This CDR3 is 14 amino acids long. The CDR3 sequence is CASSPDIFNSPLHF. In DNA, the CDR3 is TGTGCCAGCAGCCCGGACATTTTTAATTCACCCCTCCACTTT.

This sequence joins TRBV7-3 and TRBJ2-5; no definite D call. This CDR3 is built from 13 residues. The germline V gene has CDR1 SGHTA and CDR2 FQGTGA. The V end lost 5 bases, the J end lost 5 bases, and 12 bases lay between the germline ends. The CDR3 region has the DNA TGTGCCAGCAGCCAACGGGCGTCGGAGACCCAGTACTTC. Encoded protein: CASSQRASETQYF.

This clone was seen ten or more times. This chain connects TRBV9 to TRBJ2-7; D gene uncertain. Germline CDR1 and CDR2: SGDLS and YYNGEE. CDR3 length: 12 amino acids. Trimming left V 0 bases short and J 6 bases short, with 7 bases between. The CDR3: CASSVDSTEQYF. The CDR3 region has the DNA TGTGCCAGCAGCGTAGACAGCACCGAGCAGTACTTC.

CDR3 DNA: TGCAGTGCTAGAGATTTGTACGAGCAGTACTTC. Translated: CSARDLYEQYF. This chain uses TRBV20-1 with TRBJ2-7; D gene unclear. Trimming pared 0 bases from V and 4 bases from J, leaving 4 bases between. Germline CDR1 reads DFQATT; CDR2 reads SNEGSKA (reference sequence). The CDR3 consists of 11 residues.

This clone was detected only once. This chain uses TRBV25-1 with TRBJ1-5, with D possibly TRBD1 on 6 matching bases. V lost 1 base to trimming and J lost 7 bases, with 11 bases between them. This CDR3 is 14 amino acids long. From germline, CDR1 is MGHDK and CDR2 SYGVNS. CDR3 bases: TGTGCCAGCAGTGAATCGGGGGCAAGGCAGCCCCAGCATTTT. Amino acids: CASSESGARQPQHF.

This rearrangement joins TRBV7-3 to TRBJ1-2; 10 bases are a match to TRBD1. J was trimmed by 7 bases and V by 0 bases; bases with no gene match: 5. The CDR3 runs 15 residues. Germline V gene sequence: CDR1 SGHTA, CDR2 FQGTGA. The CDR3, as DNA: TGTGCCAGCAGCTTAACCCCGACAGGGGGCCCTGGCTACACCTTC. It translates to CASSLTPTGGPGYTF. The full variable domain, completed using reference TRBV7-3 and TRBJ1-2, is GAGVSQTPSNKVTEKGKYVELRCDPISGHTALYWYRQSLGQGPEFLIYFQGTGAADDSGLPNDRFFAVRPEGSVSTLKIQRTERGDSAVYLCASSLTPTGGPGYTFGSGTRLTVV.

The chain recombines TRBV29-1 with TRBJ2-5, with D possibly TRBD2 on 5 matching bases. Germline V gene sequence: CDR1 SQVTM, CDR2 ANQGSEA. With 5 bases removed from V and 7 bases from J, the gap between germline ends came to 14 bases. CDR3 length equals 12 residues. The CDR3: CSVSRDPPTQYF. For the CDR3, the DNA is TGCAGCGTTTCCCGGGATCCCCCGACCCAGTACTTC.

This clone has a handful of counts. The CDR3 region has the DNA TGTGCCAGCAGTGAAGGCTATGGCTACACCTTC. Translating it yields CASSEGYGYTF. The chain carries TRBV2 and TRBJ1-2; the D is unclear. The CDR3 runs to 11 residues. CDR1 is SNHLY and CDR2 is FYNNEI in the germline V gene. Deletions cut 1 base from V and 4 bases from J, with 1 base between. Full variable domain (missing parts from reference TRBV2 and TRBJ1-2): EPEVTQTPSHQVTQMGQEVILRCVPISNHLYFYWYRQILGQKVEFLVSFYNNEISEKSEIFDDQFSVERPDGSNFTLKIRSTKLEDSAMYFCASSEGYGYTFGSGTRLTVV.

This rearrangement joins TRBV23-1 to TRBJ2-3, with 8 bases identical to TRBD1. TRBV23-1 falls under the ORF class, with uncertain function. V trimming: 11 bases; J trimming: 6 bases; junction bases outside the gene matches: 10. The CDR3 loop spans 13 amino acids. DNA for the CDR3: TGCGCCGCAAGAGAGGACAGGGCGGATACGCAGTATTTT. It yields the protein CAAREDRADTQYF.